A single sample is the source of the 26 T cell receptor beta chains below, sequenced in a study of technical replicates of blood from several donors. Assay: immunoSEQ multiplex PCR; the TCRdb copy retains only in-frame clones and omits some. Of some 80,000 clones listed, approximately 92% are singletons. The sample comprised T cells isolated from PBMCs. The receptor source for this set is a human donor in good health.

V gene TRBV6-5 combines with J gene TRBJ2-7, with D maybe TRBD1 (7 bases). The germline V gene has CDR1 MNHEY and CDR2 SVGAGI. CDR3 size: 14 residues. V gave up 0 bases and J gave up 5 bases, with 11 bases separating them. CDR3 in amino acids: CASSYSQGGNEQYF. CDR3 coding DNA: TGTGCCAGCAGTTACTCGCAGGGGGGTAACGAGCAGTACTTC.

The V call is TRBV7-8, the J call TRBJ2-5; no clear D gene. Deletions cut 5 bases from V and 1 base from J, with 11 bases between. CDR1 is SGHVS and CDR2 is FQNEAQ in the germline V gene. This CDR3 is 14 amino acids long. Here the CDR3 reads CASSPPDSQETQYF. The DNA for the CDR3 is TGTGCCAGCAGCCCCCCAGATTCCCAAGAGACCCAGTACTTC.

The chain combines TRBV5-5 with TRBJ1-1; D is possibly TRBD1 (6 bases). V lost 4 bases and J 4 bases, leaving 11 bases between the germline ends. Germline lookup yields CDR1 SGHKS and CDR2 YYEKEE (reference sequence). This CDR3 has 13 residues. CDR3 loop: CASSLGQTTEAFF. CDR3 bases: TGTGCCAGCAGCCTAGGACAGACCACTGAAGCTTTCTTT.

This rearrangement joins TRBV6-4 to TRBJ2-1; 8 nucleotides agree with TRBD1. The CDR3 consists of 14 residues. The germline V gene encodes CDR1 MRHNA and CDR2 SNTAGT. J gave up 6 bases and V 6 bases, and 7 bases lay outside the gene matches. The CDR3 coding sequence is TGTGCCAGCAGCCCCACTACAGGGGGCAATGAGCAGTTCTTC. As protein: CASSPTTGGNEQFF.

V and J are TRBV28 and TRBJ2-2, with D possibly being TRBD2 (6 bases). The length of the CDR3 is 17 residues. Trimming cost V 3 bases and J 1 base, with 15 bases left between them. In germline, CDR1 is MDHEN, CDR2 SYDVKM. The CDR3 bases are TGTGCCAGCAGTTTCTGGGGGACTTCCTTGAACACCGGGGAGCTGTTTTTT. Translating gives CASSFWGTSLNTGELFF.

The rearrangement uses TRBV2 and TRBJ2-1, with 11 bases identical to TRBD2. This CDR3 is built from 13 residues. The germline CDR1 and CDR2 sequences are SNHLY and FYNNEI. V lost 6 bases, J lost 9 bases, and 4 bases stayed unmatched. CDR3 residues: CASRVAGGIEQFF. For the CDR3, the DNA is TGTGCCAGCAGAGTAGCGGGAGGGATTGAGCAGTTCTTC.

The rearrangement links TRBV4-1 to TRBJ2-7, with 10 bases that match TRBD2. The CDR3 consists of 15 residues. Germline V gene lookup returns CDR1 MGHRA and CDR2 YSYEKL. V lost 1 base to trimming and J lost 2 bases; unmatched junction nucleotides: 2. CDR3 loop: CASSQVTSGTYEQYF. CDR3 DNA: TGCGCCAGCAGCCAAGTAACTAGCGGGACCTACGAGCAGTACTTC.

The chain recombines TRBV4-1 with TRBJ2-4; 7 bases are shared with TRBD1. The J segment lost 6 bases and the V segment lost 0 bases, leaving 8 bases of the junction unmatched. This CDR3 comprises 16 residues. Per germline, CDR1 MGHRA and CDR2 YSYEKL. CDR3 coding DNA: TGCGCCAGCAGCCAAGACTCGAGACAGGGTGCAAACATTCAGTACTTC. Protein: CASSQDSRQGANIQYF.

The chain links TRBV9 to TRBJ2-5; 10 bases are shared with TRBD2. Trimming at V came to 0 bases and at J to 4 bases, leaving 3 bases not matched to a gene. CDR3 length: 15 amino acids. Germline assignment: CDR1 SGDLS and CDR2 YYNGEE. The CDR3 nucleotides are TGTGCCAGCAGCGTAGACATAGCGGGGGGAGAGACCCAGTACTTC. This translates into CASSVDIAGGETQYF.

This clone was counted once. This chain links TRBV11-3 with TRBJ2-1; TRBD1 aligns across 8 bases. This CDR3 comprises 15 residues. CDR1 and CDR2 from the germline V gene are SGHNT and YENEEA. V shed 3 bases, J shed 1 base, and the junction held 2 bases outside the gene matches. The CDR3 sequence: CASSFQGASYNEQFF. CDR3 nucleotides: TGTGCCAGCAGCTTTCAGGGGGCTTCCTACAATGAGCAGTTCTTC. Using reference TRBV11-3 and TRBJ2-1 for the parts outside the CDR3, the full variable domain is EAGVVQSPRYKIIEKKQPVAFWCNPISGHNTLYWYLQNLGQGPELLIRYENEEAVDDSQLPKDRFSAERLKGVDSTLKIQPAELGDSAVYLCASSFQGASYNEQFFGPGTRLTVL.

This chain links TRBV11-2 with TRBJ2-7; 7 nucleotides align to TRBD1. The V gene's germline CDR1 is SGHAT and CDR2 FQNNGV. J lost 4 bases, V lost 5 bases, and 20 bases had no gene match. The CDR3 is 18 amino acids. DNA for the CDR3: TGTGCCAGCAGCCCGGAGTCCTCAACAGGGACAGCCATGTACGAGCAGTACTTC. It encodes CASSPESSTGTAMYEQYF.

J is TRBJ2-3 and V is TRBV27; D may be TRBD2 (5 bases). V was trimmed by 2 bases and J by 5 bases, leaving 8 bases between them. The germline V gene encodes CDR1 MNHEY and CDR2 SMNVEV (reference sequence). The CDR3 spans 13 residues. The CDR3 here is CASSLEGLDTQYF. Written as DNA, the CDR3 is TGTGCCAGCAGTTTAGAGGGTTTAGATACGCAGTATTTT.

V is TRBV5-4 and J is TRBJ1-2, with D maybe TRBD1 (6 bases). The germline CDR1 and CDR2 sequences are SGHNT and YYREEE (reference sequence). The V end was cut by 0 bases, the J end by 6 bases, with 9 bases between. The CDR3 runs to 13 residues. CDR3 DNA: TGTGCCAGCAGCTTGGACAGGGTGCATGGCTACACCTTC. This encodes CASSLDRVHGYTF. The full variable domain, completed using reference TRBV5-4 and TRBJ1-2, is ETGVTQSPTHLIKTRGQQVTLRCSSQSGHNTVSWYQQALGQGPQFIFQYYREEENGRGNFPPRFSGLQFPNYSSELNVNALELDDSALYLCASSLDRVHGYTFGSGTRLTVV.

This chain uses TRBV5-4 with TRBJ1-5; D remains unclear. The CDR3 spans 14 residues. The germline V gene encodes CDR1 SGHNT and CDR2 YYREEE (reference sequence). V gave up 2 bases and J gave up 0 bases, with 6 bases separating them. The CDR3 here is CASSFPGSNQPQHF. The CDR3 nucleotides are TGTGCCAGCAGCTTCCCCGGTAGCAATCAGCCCCAGCATTTT.

This clone was seen only once. The rearrangement joins TRBV4-1 to TRBJ2-1; TRBD2 might be the D (6 bases). The CDR3 length is 16 residues. The germline gives CDR1 MGHRA, CDR2 YSYEKL. V gave up 4 bases and J gave up 0 bases, with 13 bases separating them. This CDR3 is CASSRGLSDSYNEQFF. The CDR3 coding sequence is TGCGCCAGCAGCCGAGGACTATCCGACTCCTACAATGAGCAGTTCTTC.

This clone has only one observation. The chain has TRBV14 and TRBJ2-7, with D possibly TRBD1 on 5 matching bases. The germline CDR1 and CDR2 sequences are SGHDN and FVKESK. The CDR3 extends over 16 amino acids. V lost 1 base, J lost 2 bases, and 15 bases lay in between. In DNA form, the CDR3 reads TGTGCCAGCAGCCAAGTCTCTGGAGACAGACCCTACGAGCAGTACTTC. Amino acid sequence: CASSQVSGDRPYEQYF.

V is TRBV7-7 and J is TRBJ2-1; 11 positions match TRBD1. The CDR3 length is 17 residues. The J segment lost 1 base and the V segment lost 5 bases, leaving 7 bases of the junction unmatched. Germline V lookup: CDR1 SSHAT, CDR2 FNYEAQ (reference sequence). The CDR3 sequence: CASSDTGTGGSYNEQFF. CDR3 coding DNA: TGTGCCAGCAGCGATACCGGGACAGGGGGGTCCTACAATGAGCAGTTCTTC.

The V gene is TRBV5-4, the J gene TRBJ2-1; D possibly corresponds to TRBD1 (6 bases). V shed 4 bases and J shed 4 bases, with 18 bases lying between them. Per germline, CDR1 SGHNT and CDR2 YYREEE (reference sequence). The CDR3 spans 16 residues. DNA for the CDR3: TGTGCCAGCAGCCCAACGGGGCAGGGGCTTTACAATGAGCAGTTCTTC. This encodes CASSPTGQGLYNEQFF.

The CDR3 sequence is CASLVQAGGGTEAFF. The CDR3 region has the DNA TGTGCCAGCCTAGTCCAGGCAGGGGGAGGTACTGAAGCTTTCTTT. This chain connects TRBV5-4 to TRBJ1-1; 7 bases fit TRBD1. The V gene's germline CDR1 is SGHNT and CDR2 YYREEE (reference sequence). The CDR3 covers 15 residues. Trimming removed 7 bases from V and 5 bases from J; junction bases left unmatched: 14.

This clone appeared once. This chain connects TRBV19 to TRBJ2-7, with 10 bases aligning to TRBD2. This CDR3 region has 16 residues. Germline lookup yields CDR1 LNHDA and CDR2 SQIVND (reference sequence). Unmatched junction bases numbered 5, after V lost 1 base and J lost 2 bases. CDR3 loop: CASSIAIAGGTYEQYF. The CDR3 DNA sequence: TGTGCCAGTAGTATAGCAATAGCGGGGGGAACCTACGAGCAGTACTTC.

The CDR3 sequence: CASSLTTGKSTEAFF. CDR3 DNA sequence: TGCGCCAGCAGCTTGACTACAGGGAAATCAACTGAAGCTTTCTTT. The gene calls are TRBV5-1 and TRBJ1-1; possibly TRBD1 for D (6 bases). Trimming took off 1 base at V and 5 bases at J, with 15 bases between the two ends. Germline-derived CDR1 and CDR2 are SGHRS and YFSETQ. There are 15 residues in the CDR3.

The chain is built from TRBV7-2 and TRBJ1-1, with TRBD1 matching 9 bases. This CDR3 has 17 amino acids. J was trimmed by 1 base and V by 1 base; bases with no gene match: 7. Germline V gives CDR1 SGHTA, CDR2 FQGNSA. In DNA, the CDR3 is TGTGCCAGCAGCTTAGATGCGACAGGGGGGCCGAACACTGAAGCTTTCTTT. Translating it yields CASSLDATGGPNTEAFF.

This clone was detected once. The V call is TRBV18, the J call TRBJ1-2; D call uncertain. The germline V gene has CDR1 KGHSH and CDR2 LQKENI. This CDR3 comprises 13 residues. Trimming took 2 bases from V and 8 from J, leaving 12 bases between them. In nucleotides, the CDR3 is TGTGCCAGCTCACCAGGGGTGGCTAGCGGCTACACCTTC. Translation gives CASSPGVASGYTF.

In this sample, this clone turned up once. CDR3 coding DNA: TGTGCCAGTACCCTAGGCAGGGAGGCCATCTACGAGCAGTACTTC. Its protein product is CASTLGREAIYEQYF. The chain has TRBV19 and TRBJ2-7, with D tentatively TRBD2 (6 bases). CDR1 and CDR2 from the germline V gene are LNHDA and SQIVND (reference sequence). Between the trimmed V and J ends, which lost 7 bases and 3 bases, there was a span of 19 bases. The CDR3 covers 15 residues.

This chain connects TRBV29-1 to TRBJ1-3; D remains ambiguous. This CDR3 has 12 residues. Trimming took off 4 bases at V and 4 bases at J, with 8 bases between the two ends. In germline, CDR1 is SQVTM, CDR2 ANQGSEA. DNA of the CDR3: TGCAGCGTTGTGGCAGGCGGAAACACCATATATTTT. This translates into CSVVAGGNTIYF.

J is TRBJ2-4 and V is TRBV28, with 7 bases that match TRBD2. The V gene end was trimmed by 4 bases and the J gene end by 6 bases; junction bases not matched to a gene: 12. There are 16 residues in the CDR3. The germline CDR1 and CDR2 sequences are MDHEN and SYDVKM. The CDR3 nucleotides read TGTGCCAGCAGTTCAACCTCCCCAGGCGGGAGAAACATTCAGTACTTC. It specifies CASSSTSPGGRNIQYF. Filled out from reference TRBV28 and TRBJ2-4, the complete variable domain reads DVKVTQSSRYLVKRTGEKVFLECVQDMDHENMFWYRQDPGLGLRLIYFSYDVKMKEKGDIPEGYSVSREKKERFSLILESASTNQTSMYLCASSSTSPGGRNIQYFGAGTRLSVL.